Listed below are T cell receptor beta chains from one sample, sequenced in a study of shared clonotypes between healthy human individuals. Assay used: immunoSEQ multiplex PCR; TCRdb lists only in-frame clones, some missing. The table includes some 1,100,000 clones, about 80% detected once. Sequences were obtained from memory CD4+ T cells from PBMCs. Receptors originate from a man between 18 and 29 years old in good health. Some clones in this sample may be carry-over from other donors' samples. The CDR3 runs from the conserved cysteine through the conserved F or W. A D gene is named only where the DNA matches it firmly. Only part of the rows carry a size: once, few, many, or a class if the clone is expanded.

v_gene	abundance	d_gene	j_gene	CDR3nt	CDR3aa
TRBV7-2	-	-	TRBJ2-1	TGTGCCAGCAGCTTAAGCGGAAACTCCTACAATGAGCAGTTCTTC	CASSLSGNSYNEQFF
TRBV5-6	-	-	TRBJ2-3	TGTGCCAGCAGCTTGGGGATCACAGATACGCAGTATTTT	CASSLGITDTQYF
TRBV2	-	TRBD1	TRBJ1-2	TGTGCCAGCAGTCTTGGAGACAGGGCGGGTGGAGGCTACACCTTC	CASSLGDRAGGGYTF
TRBV7-2	many	-	TRBJ2-7	TGTGCCAGCAGACCGGGACTCCCCGTGGGCTACGAGCAGTACTTC	CASRPGLPVGYEQYF
TRBV2	-	TRBD2	TRBJ2-1	TGTGCCAGCAGGCCCCTAGCGGGAGGCGACAATGAGCAGTTCTTC	CASRPLAGGDNEQFF
TRBV18	-	TRBD1	TRBJ2-7	TGTGCCAGCTCACCCTGGGACAGGACCTACGAGCAGTACTTC	CASSPWDRTYEQYF
TRBV5-4	-	-	TRBJ2-5	TGTGCCAGCAGGAGGGGGGGGAAAGAGACCCAGTACTTC	CASRRGGKETQYF
TRBV19	-	-	TRBJ2-7	TGTGCCAGTACCAGAGGGGGGGGCAGTGAGCAGTACTTC	CASTRGGGSEQYF
TRBV7-9	-	TRBD1	TRBJ1-1	TGTGCCAGCAACTCGGACAGGGGGCTCACTGAAGCTTTCTTT	CASNSDRGLTEAFF
TRBV25-1	-	-	TRBJ2-5	TGTGCCAGCAGTGCATTAGCGGACCAAGAGACCCAGTACTTC	CASSALADQETQYF
TRBV5-3	-	TRBD1	TRBJ1-2	TGTGCCAGAGCCGCAGGGGGCATAGGCTACACCTTC	CARAAGGIGYTF
TRBV10-3	-	TRBD2	TRBJ2-5	TGTGCCATCAGTGCCTTAGCGGGGCCTGGGGGTAACCAGTACTTC	CAISALAGPGGNQYF
TRBV5-1	-	-	TRBJ1-1	TGCGCCAGCAGCTTGAACACGAACACTGAAGCTTTCTTT	CASSLNTNTEAFF
TRBV6-1	-	-	TRBJ2-1	TGTGCCAGCACTGGTAATGAGCAGTTCTTC	CASTGNEQFF
TRBV7-2	-	-	TRBJ2-7	TGTGCCAGCAGAGAAGACAGTGGGACCGAGCAGTACTTC	CASREDSGTEQYF
TRBV5-1	-	-	TRBJ2-7	TGCGCCAGCAGCTTCGACTGGCGCTCCTACGAGCAGTACTTC	CASSFDWRSYEQYF
TRBV4-3	-	TRBD2	TRBJ2-2	TGCGCCAGCAGCAAACGGCGAGTGTCCCGGGGGGGCGGGGAGCTGTTTTTT	CASSKRRVSRGGGELFF
TRBV7-8	-	TRBD2	TRBJ2-1	TGTGCCAGCAGCTCAGGACTAGCTACATGGAGCTCCTACAATGAGCAGTTCTTC	CASSSGLATWSSYNEQFF
TRBV7-2	-	-	TRBJ1-1	TGTGCCAGCACCCTCGGGATGGGGACCATGAACACTGAAGCTTTCTTT	CASTLGMGTMNTEAFF
TRBV28	few	-	TRBJ2-7	TGTGCCAGCAGTTCACGAGGGCCCCAGGAGCAGTACTTC	CASSSRGPQEQYF
TRBV28	-	TRBD2	TRBJ2-5	TGTGCCAGCAGGACGGGAGGTCGGGAGACCCAGTACTTC	CASRTGGRETQYF
TRBV4-1	-	TRBD1	TRBJ1-2	TGCGCCAGCAGCCAAGATAAGAACAGGGGGCAGGGTAACTATGGCTACACCTTC	CASSQDKNRGQGNYGYTF